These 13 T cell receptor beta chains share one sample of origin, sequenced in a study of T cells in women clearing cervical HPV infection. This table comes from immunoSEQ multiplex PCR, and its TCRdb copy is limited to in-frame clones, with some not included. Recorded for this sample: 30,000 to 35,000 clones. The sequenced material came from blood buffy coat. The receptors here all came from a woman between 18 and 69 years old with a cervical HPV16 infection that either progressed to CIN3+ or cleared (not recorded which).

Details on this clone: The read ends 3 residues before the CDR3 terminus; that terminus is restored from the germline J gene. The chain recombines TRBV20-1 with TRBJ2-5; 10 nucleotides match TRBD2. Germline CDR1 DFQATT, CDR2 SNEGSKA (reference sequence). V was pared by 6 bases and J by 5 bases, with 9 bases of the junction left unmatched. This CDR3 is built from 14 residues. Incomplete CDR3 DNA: TGCAGTGCCGGGTCTAGCGGGGGTTTTGAGACC. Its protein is CSAGSSGGFET. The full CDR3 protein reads CSAGSSGGFETQYF.

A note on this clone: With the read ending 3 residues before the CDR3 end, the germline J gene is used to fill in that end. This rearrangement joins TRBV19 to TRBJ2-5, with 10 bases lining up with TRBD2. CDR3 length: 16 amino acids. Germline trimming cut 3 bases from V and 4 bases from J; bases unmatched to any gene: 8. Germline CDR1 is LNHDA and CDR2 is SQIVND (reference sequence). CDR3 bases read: TGTGCCAGTAGTATCGAAGCGGGGGGGCCTAGAGAGACC. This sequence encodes CASSIEAGGPRET. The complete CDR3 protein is CASSIEAGGPRETQYF.

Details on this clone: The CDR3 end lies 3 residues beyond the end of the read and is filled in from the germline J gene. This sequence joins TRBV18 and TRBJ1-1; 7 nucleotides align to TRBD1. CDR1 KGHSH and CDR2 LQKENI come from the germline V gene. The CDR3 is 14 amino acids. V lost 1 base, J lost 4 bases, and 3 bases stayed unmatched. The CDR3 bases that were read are TGTGCCAGCTCACCACAGGGGGCGAGCACTGAA. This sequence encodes CASSPQGASTE. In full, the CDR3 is CASSPQGASTEAFF.

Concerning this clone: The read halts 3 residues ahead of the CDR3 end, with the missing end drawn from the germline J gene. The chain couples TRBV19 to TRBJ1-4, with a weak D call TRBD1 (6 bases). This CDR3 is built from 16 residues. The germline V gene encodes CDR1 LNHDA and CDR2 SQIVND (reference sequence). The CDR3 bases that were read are TGTGCCAGCAGGGGTGAGAAAAACTCTGGGGCCAACGTA. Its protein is CASRGEKNSGANV. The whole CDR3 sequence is CASRGEKNSGANVLFF.

CDR3 DNA, as far as it was read: TGCGCCAGCAGGGTCCTTTCCGGGGGGTACAATGAG. As protein: CASRVLSGGYNE. From start to end, the CDR3 is CASRVLSGGYNEQFF. The J gene is TRBJ2-1, the V gene TRBV5-1; 7 nucleotides line up with TRBD2. The read finishes 3 residues shy of the CDR3 end, and the germline J gene is used to complete it. The CDR3 has 15 residues. Trimming took 5 bases from V and 4 from J; bases not matched to a gene: 9. Germline assignment: CDR1 SGHRS and CDR2 YFSETQ.

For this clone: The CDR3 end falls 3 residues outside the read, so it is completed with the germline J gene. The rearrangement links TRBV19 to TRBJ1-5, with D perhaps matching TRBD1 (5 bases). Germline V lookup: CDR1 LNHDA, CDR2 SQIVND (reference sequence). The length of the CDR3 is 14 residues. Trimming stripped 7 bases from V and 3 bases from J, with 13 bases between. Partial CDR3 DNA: TGTGCCAGTAAGGGGCCAGACCTCAATCAGCCC. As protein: CASKGPDLNQP. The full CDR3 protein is CASKGPDLNQPQHF.

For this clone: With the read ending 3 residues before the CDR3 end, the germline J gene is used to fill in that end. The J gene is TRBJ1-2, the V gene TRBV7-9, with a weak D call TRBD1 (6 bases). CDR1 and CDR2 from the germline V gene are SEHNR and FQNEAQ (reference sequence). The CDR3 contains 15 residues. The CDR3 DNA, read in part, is TGTGCCAGCAGCTTTACTAGCGGGGGGGCCGATGAC. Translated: CASSFTSGGADD. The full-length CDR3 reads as CASSFTSGGADDYTF.

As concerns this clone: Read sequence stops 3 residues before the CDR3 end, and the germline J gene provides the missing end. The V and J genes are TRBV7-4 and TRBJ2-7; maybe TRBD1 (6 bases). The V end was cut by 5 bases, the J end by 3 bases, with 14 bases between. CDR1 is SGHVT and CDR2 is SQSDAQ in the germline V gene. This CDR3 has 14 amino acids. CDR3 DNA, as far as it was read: TGTGCCAGCAGCCCCCCCGGACAGAGCTACGAG. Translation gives CASSPPGQSYE. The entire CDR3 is CASSPPGQSYEQYF.

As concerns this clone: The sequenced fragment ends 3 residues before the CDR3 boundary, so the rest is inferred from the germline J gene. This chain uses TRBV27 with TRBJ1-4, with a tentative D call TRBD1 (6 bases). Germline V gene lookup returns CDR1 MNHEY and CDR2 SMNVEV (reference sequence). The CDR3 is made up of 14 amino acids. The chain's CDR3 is CASKRGGLNSPLFF. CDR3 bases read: TGTGCCAGCAAACGGGGGGGGCTGAATTCACCA.

CDR3 DNA, as far as it was read: TGTGCCAGCAGCCCGCGGGGGACAGATACG. Translating gives CASSPRGTDT. The entire CDR3 sequence reads CASSPRGTDTQYF. The chain uses TRBV12-3 or TRBV12-4 and TRBJ2-3, with 7 bases that match TRBD2. The CDR3 end is not reached by the read, which stops 3 residues before it; the germline J gene fills it in. V trimming: 6 bases; J trimming: 3 bases; junction bases outside the gene matches: 3. The CDR3 extends over 13 amino acids.

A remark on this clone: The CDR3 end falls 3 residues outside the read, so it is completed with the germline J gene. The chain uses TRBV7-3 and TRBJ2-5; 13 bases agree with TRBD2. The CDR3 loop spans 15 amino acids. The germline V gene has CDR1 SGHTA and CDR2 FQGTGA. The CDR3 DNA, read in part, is TGTGCCAGCAGCTCCGGGACTAGCGGGGCAGATACC. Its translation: CASSSGTSGADT. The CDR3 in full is CASSSGTSGADTQYF.

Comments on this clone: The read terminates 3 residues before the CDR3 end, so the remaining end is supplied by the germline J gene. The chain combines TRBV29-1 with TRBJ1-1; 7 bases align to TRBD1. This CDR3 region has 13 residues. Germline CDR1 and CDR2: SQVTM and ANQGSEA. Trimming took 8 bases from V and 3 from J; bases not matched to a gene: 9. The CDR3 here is CSTRTGLDTEAFF. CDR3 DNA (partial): TGCAGCACCAGGACAGGCTTAGACACTGAA.

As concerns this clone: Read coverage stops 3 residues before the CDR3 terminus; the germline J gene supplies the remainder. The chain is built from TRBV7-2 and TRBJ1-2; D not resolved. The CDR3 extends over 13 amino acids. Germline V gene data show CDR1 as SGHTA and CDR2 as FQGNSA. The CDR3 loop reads CASRRGPDYDYTF. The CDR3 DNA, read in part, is TGTGCCTCACGCCGCGGACCAGACTACGAC.